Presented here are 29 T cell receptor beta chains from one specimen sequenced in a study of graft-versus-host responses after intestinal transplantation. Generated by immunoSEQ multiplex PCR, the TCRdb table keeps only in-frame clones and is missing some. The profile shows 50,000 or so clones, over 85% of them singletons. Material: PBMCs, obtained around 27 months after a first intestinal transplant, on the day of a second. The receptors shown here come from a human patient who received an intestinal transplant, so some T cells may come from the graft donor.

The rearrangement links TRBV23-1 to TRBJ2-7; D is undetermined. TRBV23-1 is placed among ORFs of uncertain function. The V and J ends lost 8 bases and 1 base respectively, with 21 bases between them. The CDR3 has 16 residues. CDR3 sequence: CASGNFPADQSYEQYF. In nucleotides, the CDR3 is TGCGCCAGCGGGAATTTCCCGGCCGATCAATCCTACGAGCAGTACTTC.

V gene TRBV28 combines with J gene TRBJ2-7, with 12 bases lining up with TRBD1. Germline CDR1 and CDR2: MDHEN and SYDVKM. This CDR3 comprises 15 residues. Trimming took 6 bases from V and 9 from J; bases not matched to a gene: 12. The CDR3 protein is CASRAPGQGAHWQYF. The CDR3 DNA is TGTGCCAGCAGGGCTCCGGGACAGGGGGCGCATTGGCAGTACTTC.

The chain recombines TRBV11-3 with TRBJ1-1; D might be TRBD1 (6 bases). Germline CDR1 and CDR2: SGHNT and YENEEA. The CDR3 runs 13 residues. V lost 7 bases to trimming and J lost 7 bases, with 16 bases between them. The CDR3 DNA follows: TGTGCCAGCACCCGGTCGGGGGGCATTGAAGCTTTCTTT. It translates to CASTRSGGIEAFF.

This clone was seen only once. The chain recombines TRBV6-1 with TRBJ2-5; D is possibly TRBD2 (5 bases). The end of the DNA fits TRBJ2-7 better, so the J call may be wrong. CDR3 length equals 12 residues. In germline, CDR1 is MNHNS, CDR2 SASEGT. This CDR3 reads CASSEGTFEQYF. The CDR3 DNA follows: TGTGCCAGCAGTGAAGGGACTTTCGAGCAGTACTTC.

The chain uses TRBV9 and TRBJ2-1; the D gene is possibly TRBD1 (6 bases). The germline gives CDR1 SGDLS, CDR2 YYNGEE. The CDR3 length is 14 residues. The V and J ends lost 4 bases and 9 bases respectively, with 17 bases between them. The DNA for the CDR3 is TGTGCCAGCAGCTCACGGGACAAAACGGGTGAGCAGTTCTTC. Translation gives CASSSRDKTGEQFF.

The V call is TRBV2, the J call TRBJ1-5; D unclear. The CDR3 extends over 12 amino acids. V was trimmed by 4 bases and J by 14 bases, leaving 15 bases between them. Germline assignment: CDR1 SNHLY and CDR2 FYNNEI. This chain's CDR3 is CASSVSLRGKHF. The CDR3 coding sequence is TGTGCCAGCAGTGTGAGTCTTCGCGGAAAGCATTTT.

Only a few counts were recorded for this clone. CDR3 sequence: CASSDSEGQPQHF. CDR3 DNA: TGTGCCAGCAGTGACTCAGAGGGTCAGCCCCAGCATTTT. The J gene is TRBJ1-5, the V gene TRBV6-4; D call uncertain. This CDR3 is 13 amino acids long. CDR1 MRHNA and CDR2 SNTAGT come from the germline V gene. V lost 0 bases, J lost 6 bases, and 6 bases lay in between.

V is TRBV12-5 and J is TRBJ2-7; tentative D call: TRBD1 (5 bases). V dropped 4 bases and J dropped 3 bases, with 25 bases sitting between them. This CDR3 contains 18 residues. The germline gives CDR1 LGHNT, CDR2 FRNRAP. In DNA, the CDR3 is TGTGCTAGTGGTTCCCCTACCGGCGACAGCAACGACTTCTACGAGCAGTACTTC. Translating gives CASGSPTGDSNDFYEQYF.

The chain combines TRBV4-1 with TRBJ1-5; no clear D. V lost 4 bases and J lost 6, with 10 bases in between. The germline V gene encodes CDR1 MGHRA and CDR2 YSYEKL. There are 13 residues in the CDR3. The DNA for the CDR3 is TGCGCCAGCAGCCCCAGAGAATTTCAGCCCCAGCATTTT. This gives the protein CASSPREFQPQHF.

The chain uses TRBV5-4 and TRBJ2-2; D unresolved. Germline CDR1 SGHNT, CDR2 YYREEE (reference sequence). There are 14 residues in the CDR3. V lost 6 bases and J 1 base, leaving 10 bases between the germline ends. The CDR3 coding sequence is TGTGCCAGCATCGACCCTGAGAACACCGGGGAGCTGTTTTTT. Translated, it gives CASIDPENTGELFF.

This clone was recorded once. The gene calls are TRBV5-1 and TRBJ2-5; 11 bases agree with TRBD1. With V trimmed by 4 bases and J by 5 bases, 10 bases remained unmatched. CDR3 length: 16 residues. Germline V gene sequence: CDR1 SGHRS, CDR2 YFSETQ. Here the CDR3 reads CASSRWTGGEGETQYF. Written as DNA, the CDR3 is TGCGCCAGCAGCAGGTGGACAGGGGGCGAAGGGGAGACCCAGTACTTC. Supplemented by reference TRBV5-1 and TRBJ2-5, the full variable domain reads KAGVTQTPRYLIKTRGQQVTLSCSPISGHRSVSWYQQTPGQGLQFLFEYFSETQRNKGNFPGRFSGRQFSNSRSEMNVSTLELGDSALYLCASSRWTGGEGETQYFGPGTRLLVL.

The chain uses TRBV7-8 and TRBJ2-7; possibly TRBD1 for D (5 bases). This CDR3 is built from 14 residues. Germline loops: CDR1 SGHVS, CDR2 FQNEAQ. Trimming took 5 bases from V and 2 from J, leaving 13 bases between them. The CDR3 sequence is CASSVDRQTYEQYF. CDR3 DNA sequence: TGTGCCAGCAGCGTTGACAGACAGACCTACGAGCAGTACTTC.

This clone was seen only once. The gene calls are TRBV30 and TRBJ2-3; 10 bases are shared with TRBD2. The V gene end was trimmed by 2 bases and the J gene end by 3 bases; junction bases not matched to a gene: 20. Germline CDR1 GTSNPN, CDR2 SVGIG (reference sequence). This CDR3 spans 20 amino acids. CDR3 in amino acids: CAWSLINSGRKTLKTDTQYF. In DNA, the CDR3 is TGTGCCTGGAGTCTGATCAATAGCGGGAGGAAGACCCTCAAAACAGATACGCAGTATTTT.

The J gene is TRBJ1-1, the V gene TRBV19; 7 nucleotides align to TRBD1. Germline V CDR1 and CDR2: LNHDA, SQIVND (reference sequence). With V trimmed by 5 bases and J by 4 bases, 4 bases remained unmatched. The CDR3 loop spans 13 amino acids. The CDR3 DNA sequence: TGTGCCAGTAGTGAGGCAGGGGGCACTGAAGCTTTCTTT. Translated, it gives CASSEAGGTEAFF.

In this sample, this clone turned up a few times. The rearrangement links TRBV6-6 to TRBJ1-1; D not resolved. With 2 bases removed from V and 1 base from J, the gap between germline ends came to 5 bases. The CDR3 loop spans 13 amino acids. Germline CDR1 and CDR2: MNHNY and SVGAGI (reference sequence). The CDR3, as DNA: TGTGCCAGCAGTTACGGGGAGAACACTGAAGCTTTCTTT. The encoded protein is CASSYGENTEAFF.

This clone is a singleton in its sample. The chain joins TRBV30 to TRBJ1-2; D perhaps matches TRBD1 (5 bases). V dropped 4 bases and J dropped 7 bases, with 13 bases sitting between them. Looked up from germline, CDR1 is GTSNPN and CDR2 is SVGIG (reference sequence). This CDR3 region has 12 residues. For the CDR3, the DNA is TGTGCCTGGACTCCAGGGAGTGGTGGCTACACCTTC. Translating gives CAWTPGSGGYTF.

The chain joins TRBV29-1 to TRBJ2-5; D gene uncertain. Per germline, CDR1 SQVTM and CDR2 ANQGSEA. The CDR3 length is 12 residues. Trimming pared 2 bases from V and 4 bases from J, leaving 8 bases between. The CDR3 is CSVEKSGETQYF. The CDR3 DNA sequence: TGCAGCGTTGAAAAGTCAGGAGAGACCCAGTACTTC.

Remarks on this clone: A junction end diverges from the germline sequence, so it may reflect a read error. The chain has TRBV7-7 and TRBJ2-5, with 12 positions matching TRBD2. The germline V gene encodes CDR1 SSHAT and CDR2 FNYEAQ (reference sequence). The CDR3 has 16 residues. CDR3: CASSLLAGGPQETQYF. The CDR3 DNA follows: TGTGCTAGCAGCTTGCTAGCGGGAGGGCCCCAAGAGACCCAGTACTTC.

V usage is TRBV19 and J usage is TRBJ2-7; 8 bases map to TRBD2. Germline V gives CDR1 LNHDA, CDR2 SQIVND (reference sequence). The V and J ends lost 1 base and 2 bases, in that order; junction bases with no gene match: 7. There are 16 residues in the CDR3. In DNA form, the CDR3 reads TGTGCCAGTAGTATAGCCCCTAGCGGGTCGGCCTACGAGCAGTACTTC. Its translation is CASSIAPSGSAYEQYF.

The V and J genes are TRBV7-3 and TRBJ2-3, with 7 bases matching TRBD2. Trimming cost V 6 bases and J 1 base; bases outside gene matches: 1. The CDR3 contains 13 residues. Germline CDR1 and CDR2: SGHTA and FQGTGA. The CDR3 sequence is CASSRGGTDTQYF. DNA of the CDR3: TGTGCCAGCAGTCGGGGGGGCACAGATACGCAGTATTTT. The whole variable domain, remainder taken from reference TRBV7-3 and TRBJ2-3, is GAGVSQTPSNKVTEKGKYVELRCDPISGHTALYWYRQSLGQGPEFLIYFQGTGAADDSGLPNDRFFAVRPEGSVSTLKIQRTERGDSAVYLCASSRGGTDTQYFGPGTRLTVL.

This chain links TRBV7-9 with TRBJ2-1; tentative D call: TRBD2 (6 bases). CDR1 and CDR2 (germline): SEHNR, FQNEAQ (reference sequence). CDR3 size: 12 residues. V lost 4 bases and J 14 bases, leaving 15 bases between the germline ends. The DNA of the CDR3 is TGTGCCAGCAGCTCCGGGGGAGGAGGGAAGTTCTTC. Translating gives CASSSGGGGKFF.

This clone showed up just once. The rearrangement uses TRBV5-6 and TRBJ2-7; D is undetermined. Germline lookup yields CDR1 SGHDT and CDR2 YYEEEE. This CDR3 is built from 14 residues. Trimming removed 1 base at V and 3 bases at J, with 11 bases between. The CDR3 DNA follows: TGTGCCAGCAGCTTGATTACCCACTTCTACGAGCAGTACTTC. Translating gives CASSLITHFYEQYF.

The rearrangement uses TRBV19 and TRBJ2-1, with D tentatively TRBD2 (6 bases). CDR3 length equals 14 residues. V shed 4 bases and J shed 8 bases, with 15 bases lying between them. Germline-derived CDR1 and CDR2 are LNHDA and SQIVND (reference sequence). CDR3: CASSTYGTLDEQFF. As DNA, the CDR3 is TGTGCCAGTAGTACGTACGGGACTTTGGATGAGCAGTTCTTC.

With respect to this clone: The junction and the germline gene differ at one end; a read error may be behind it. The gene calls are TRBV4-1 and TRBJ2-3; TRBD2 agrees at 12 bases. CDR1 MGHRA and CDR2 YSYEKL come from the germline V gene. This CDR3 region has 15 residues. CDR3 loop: CASSQGLAGPDTQYF. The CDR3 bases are TGTGCCAGCAGCCAAGGACTAGCGGGACCAGATACGCAGTATTTT.

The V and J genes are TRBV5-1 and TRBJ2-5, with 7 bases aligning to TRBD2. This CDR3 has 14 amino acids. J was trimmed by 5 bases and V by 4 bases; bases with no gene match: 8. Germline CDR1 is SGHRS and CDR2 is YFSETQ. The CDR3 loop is CASSPSGSRETQYF. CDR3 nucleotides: TGCGCCAGCAGCCCTAGCGGTTCCCGCGAGACCCAGTACTTC.

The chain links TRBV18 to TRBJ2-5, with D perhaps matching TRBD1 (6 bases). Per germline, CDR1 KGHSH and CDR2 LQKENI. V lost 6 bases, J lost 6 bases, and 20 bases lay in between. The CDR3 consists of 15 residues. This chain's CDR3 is CASSPSGGGRKTQYF. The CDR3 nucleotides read TGTGCCAGCTCCCCGAGTGGGGGCGGCAGAAAGACCCAGTACTTC. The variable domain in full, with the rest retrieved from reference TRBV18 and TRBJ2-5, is NAGVMQNPRHLVRRRGQEARLRCSPMKGHSHVYWYRQLPEEGLKFMVYLQKENIIDESGMPKERFSAEFPKEGPSILRIQQVVRGDSAAYFCASSPSGGGRKTQYFGPGTRLLVL.

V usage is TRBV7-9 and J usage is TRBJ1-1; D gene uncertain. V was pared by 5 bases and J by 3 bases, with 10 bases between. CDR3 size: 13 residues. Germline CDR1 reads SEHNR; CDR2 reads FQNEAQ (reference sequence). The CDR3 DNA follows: TGTGCCAGCAGCCCTCGGCGCGACACTGAAGCTTTCTTT. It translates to CASSPRRDTEAFF.

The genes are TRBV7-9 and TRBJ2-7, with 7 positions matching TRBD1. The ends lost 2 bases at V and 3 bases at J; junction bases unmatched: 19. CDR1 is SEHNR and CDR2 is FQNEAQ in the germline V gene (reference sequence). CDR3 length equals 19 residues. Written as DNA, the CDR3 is TGTGCCAGCAGCTTACCCTCAATCCCCCCGACAGGGCCCTACTACGAGCAGTACTTC. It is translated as CASSLPSIPPTGPYYEQYF.

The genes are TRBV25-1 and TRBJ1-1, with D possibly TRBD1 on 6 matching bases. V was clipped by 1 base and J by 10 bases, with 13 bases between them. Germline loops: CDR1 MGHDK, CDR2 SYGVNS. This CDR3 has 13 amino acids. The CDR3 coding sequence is TGTGCCAGCAGTGAATTTTATAGGGGGGGAGCTTTCTTT. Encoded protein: CASSEFYRGGAFF. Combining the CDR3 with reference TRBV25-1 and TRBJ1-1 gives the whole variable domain EADIYQTPRYLVIGTGKKITLECSQTMGHDKMYWYQQDPGMELHLIHYSYGVNSTEKGDLSSESTVSRIRTEHFPLTLESARPSHTSQYLCASSEFYRGGAFFGQGTRLTVV.